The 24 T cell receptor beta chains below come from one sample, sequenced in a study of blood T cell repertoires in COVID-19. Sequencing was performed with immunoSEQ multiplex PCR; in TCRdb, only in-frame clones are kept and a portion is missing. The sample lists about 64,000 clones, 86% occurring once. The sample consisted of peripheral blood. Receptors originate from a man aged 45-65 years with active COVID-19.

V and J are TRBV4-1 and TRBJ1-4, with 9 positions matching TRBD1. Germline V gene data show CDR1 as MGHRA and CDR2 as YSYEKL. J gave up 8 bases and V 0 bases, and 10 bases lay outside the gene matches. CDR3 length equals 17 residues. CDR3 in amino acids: CASSQDQWGQGNEKLFF. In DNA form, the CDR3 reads TGCGCCAGCAGCCAAGATCAGTGGGGACAGGGAAACGAAAAACTGTTTTTT.

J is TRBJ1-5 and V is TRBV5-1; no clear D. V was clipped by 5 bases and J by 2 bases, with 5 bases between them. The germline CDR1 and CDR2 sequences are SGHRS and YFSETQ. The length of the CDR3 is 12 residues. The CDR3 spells CASRRGNQPQHF. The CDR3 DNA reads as TGCGCCAGCAGGCGTGGCAATCAGCCCCAGCATTTT.

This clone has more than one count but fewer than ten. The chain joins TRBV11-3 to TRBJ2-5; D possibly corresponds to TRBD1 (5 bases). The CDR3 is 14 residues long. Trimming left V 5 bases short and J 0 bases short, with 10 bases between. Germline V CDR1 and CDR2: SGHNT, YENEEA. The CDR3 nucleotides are TGTGCCAGCAGCCCAGGGTCGTACCAAGAGACCCAGTACTTC. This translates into CASSPGSYQETQYF.

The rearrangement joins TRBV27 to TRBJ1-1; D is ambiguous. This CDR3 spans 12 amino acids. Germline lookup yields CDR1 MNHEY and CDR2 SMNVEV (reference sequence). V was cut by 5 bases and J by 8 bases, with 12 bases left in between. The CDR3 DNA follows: TGTGCCAGCAGTCCACCCGGTAACGAAGCTTTCTTT. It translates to CASSPPGNEAFF.

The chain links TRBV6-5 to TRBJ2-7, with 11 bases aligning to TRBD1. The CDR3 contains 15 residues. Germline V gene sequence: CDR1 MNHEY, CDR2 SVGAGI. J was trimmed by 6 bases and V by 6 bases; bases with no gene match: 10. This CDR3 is CASSTGTGGEVEQYF. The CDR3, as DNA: TGTGCCAGCAGCACCGGGACAGGGGGGGAGGTCGAGCAGTACTTC.

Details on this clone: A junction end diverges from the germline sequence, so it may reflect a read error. The CDR3 coding sequence is TGCGCCAGCAGCTTGGACCCGGGACAGGGCCGAAAAGAAATTTTT. Its translation is CASSLDPGQGRKEIF. This rearrangement joins TRBV5-1 to TRBJ1-6, with 9 bases lining up with TRBD1. Germline V gene data show CDR1 as SGHRS and CDR2 as YFSETQ. The CDR3 is 15 residues long.

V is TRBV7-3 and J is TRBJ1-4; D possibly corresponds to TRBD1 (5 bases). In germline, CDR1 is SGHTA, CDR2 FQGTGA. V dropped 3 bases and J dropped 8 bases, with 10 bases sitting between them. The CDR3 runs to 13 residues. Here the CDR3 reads CASSFGGSEKLFF. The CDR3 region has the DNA TGTGCCAGCAGCTTCGGGGGTTCCGAAAAACTGTTTTTT.

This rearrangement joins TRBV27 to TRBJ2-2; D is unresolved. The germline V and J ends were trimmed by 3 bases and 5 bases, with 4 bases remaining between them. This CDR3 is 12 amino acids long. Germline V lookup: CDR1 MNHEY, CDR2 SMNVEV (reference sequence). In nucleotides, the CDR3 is TGTGCCAGCAGTTTTCAAACCGGGGAGCTGTTTTTT. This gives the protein CASSFQTGELFF.

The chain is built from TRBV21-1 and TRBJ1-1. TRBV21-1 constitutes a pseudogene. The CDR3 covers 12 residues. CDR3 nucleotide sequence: TGTGCCAGCACCCGGGGGGGCACTGAAGCTTTCTTT. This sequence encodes CASTRGGTEAFF.

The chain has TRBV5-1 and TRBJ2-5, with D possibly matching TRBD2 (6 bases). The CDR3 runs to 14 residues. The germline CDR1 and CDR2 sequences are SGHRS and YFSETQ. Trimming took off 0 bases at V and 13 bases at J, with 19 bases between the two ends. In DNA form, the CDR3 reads TGCGCCAGCAGCTTGGCCGCGATGCTAGGGACTCCGTACTTC. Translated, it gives CASSLAAMLGTPYF.

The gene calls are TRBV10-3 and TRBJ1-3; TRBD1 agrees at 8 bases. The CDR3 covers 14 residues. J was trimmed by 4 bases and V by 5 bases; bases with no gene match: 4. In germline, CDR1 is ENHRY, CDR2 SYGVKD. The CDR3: CAISPGDRGNTIYF. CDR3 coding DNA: TGTGCCATCAGTCCCGGGGACAGGGGAAACACCATATATTTT.

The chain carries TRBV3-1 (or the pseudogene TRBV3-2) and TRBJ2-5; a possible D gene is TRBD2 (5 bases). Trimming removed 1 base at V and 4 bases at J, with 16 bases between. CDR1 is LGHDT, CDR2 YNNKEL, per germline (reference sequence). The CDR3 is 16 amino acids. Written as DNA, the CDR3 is TGTGCCAGCAGCCAAGGCCGGGTTAGCGTGGGAGAGACCCAGTACTTC. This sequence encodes CASSQGRVSVGETQYF.

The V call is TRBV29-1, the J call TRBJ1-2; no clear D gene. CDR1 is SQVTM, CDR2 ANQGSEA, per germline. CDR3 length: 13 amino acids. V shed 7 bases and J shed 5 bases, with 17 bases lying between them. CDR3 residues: CSAISTYSYGYTF. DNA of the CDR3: TGCAGCGCCATTTCCACGTACTCATATGGCTACACCTTC.

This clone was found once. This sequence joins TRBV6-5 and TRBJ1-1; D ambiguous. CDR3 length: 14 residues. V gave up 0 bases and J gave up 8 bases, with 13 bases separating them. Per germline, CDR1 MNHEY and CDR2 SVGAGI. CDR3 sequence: CASSYSRQRLEAFF. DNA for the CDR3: TGTGCCAGCAGTTACTCGAGGCAGAGACTCGAAGCTTTCTTT.

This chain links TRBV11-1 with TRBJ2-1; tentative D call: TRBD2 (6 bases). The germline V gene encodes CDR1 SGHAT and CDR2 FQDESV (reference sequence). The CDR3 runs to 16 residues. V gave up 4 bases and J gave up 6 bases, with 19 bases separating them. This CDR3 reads CASSSSHGGGGNEQFF. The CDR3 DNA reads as TGTGCCAGCAGCTCATCTCACGGGGGAGGCGGCAATGAGCAGTTCTTC.

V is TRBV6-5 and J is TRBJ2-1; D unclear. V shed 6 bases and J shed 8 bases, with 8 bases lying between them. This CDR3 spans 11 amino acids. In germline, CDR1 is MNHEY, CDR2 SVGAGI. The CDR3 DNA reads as TGTGCCAGCAGCCGAGGCGATGAGCAGTTCTTC. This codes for CASSRGDEQFF.

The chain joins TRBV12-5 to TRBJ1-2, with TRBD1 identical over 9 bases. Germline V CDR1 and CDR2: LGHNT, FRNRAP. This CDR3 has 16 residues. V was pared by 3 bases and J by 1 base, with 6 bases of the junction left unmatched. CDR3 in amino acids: CASGFGTGLGNYGYTF. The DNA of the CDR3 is TGTGCTAGTGGTTTCGGGACAGGGTTAGGTAACTATGGCTACACCTTC.

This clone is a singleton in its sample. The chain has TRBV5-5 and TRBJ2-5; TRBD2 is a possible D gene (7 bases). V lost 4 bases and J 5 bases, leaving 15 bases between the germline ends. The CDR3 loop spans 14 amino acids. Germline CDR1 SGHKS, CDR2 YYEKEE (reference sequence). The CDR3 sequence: CASSLRTAGETQYF. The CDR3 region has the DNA TGTGCCAGCAGCCTGAGGACAGCGGGGGAGACCCAGTACTTC.

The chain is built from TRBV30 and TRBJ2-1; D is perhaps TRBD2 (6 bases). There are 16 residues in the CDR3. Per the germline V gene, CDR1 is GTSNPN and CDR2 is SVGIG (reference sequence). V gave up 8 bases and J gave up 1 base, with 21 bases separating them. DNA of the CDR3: TGTGCCGGCACCGGGACTTCCTTTTCTTCCTACAATGAGCAGTTCTTC. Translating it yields CAGTGTSFSSYNEQFF.

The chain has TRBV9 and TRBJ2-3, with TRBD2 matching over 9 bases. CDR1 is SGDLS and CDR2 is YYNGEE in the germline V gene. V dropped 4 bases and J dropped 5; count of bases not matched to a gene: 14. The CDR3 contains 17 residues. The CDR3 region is CASSPRSTSGFRDTQYF. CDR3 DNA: TGTGCCAGCAGCCCGCGATCTACTAGCGGGTTTAGAGATACGCAGTATTTT.

CDR3 protein: CASSQTGETQYF. CDR3 DNA: TGTGCCAGCAGCCAGACAGGGGAGACCCAGTACTTC. The chain combines TRBV7-6 with TRBJ2-5; 7 bases are shared with TRBD1. Germline CDR1 and CDR2: SGHVS and FNYEAQ. CDR3 length equals 12 residues. Trimming cost V 5 bases and J 5 bases; bases outside gene matches: 2.

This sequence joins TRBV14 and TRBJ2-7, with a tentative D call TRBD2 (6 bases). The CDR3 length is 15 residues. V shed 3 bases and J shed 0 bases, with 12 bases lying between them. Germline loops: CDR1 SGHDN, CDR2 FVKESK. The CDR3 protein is CASSHIPGSSYEQYF. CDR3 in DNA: TGTGCCAGCAGCCATATACCCGGGAGCTCCTACGAGCAGTACTTC. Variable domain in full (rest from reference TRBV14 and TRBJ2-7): EAGVTQFPSHSVIEKGQTVTLRCDPISGHDNLYWYRRVMGKEIKFLLHFVKESKQDESGMPNNRFLAERTGGTYSTLKVQPAELEDSGVYFCASSHIPGSSYEQYFGPGTRLTVT.

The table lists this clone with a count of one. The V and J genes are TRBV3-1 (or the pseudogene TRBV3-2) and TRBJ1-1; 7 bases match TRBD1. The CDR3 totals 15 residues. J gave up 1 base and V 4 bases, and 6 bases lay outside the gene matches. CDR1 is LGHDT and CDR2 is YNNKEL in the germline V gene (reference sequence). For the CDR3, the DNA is TGTGCCAGCAGCCTTTACCGGGACAGGAACACTGAAGCTTTCTTT. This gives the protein CASSLYRDRNTEAFF.

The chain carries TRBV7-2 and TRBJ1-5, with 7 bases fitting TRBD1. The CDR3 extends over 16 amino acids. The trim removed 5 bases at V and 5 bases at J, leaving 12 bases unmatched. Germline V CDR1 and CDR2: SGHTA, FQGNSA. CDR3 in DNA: TGTGCCAGCAGCCCTGACAGGGACACCCTGGATCAGCCCCAGCATTTT. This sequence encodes CASSPDRDTLDQPQHF.